The present TCR beta chain was sequenced within a study of blood T cells in healthy people across ages. This clonotype appeared a single time. The antigen is undetermined. Study-wide results and caveats: Fewer expanded clones and more diversity marked long-lived versus aged donors.

The CDR3 totals 13 residues. V dropped 5 bases and J dropped 0 bases, with 8 bases sitting between them. The V gene's germline CDR1 is SQVTM and CDR2 ANQGSEA. With a J-beta primer mix and a sample-barcoded 5' primer, a second PCR ran about 7 to 12 cycles. A template-switch adaptor containing 12 random nucleotides labeled each cDNA molecule. TCRdb independently ran MiXCR on the 5' RACE reads; one entry per CDR3 protein. The sample yields hundreds of thousands of distinct CDR3 sequences, approximately 25% seen once. These sequences were also reported in another study, on T cells of mothers and their children. As reported in that work: Each mother yielded more than 9.5 million TCR beta CDR3 reads. Each child yielded approximately 3 million reads. Within related and unrelated pairs, thymic selection shapes TCR recombination output in a similar way.

The TCR was taken from a boy between 5 and 17 years old in good health. This chain uses TRBV29-1 with TRBJ2-1; D remains unclear. The sample comprised blood. CDR3 residues: CSVSSSSYNEQFF. CDR3 bases: TGCAGCGTTAGCTCCAGCTCCTACAATGAGCAGTTCTTC.